Shown below are 21 T cell receptor beta chains from a single sample sequenced in a study of blood T cell repertoires in COVID-19. The repertoire was sequenced with immunoSEQ multiplex PCR; TCRdb's copy has only in-frame clones and lacks some. This sample has 200,000 to 300,000 clones, with 80% to 95% found just once. The specimen sequenced was peripheral blood. The receptors were gathered from a man aged 30 to 45 with COVID-19, enrolled during active disease.

CDR3 residues: CASSPKGGGRETQYF. CDR3 nucleotides: TGTGCCAGCAGCCCCAAGGGTGGGGGCCGGGAGACCCAGTACTTC. V usage is TRBV3-1 (or the pseudogene TRBV3-2) and J usage is TRBJ2-5; D may be TRBD1 (6 bases). The CDR3 runs 15 residues. With 4 bases removed from V and 5 bases from J, the gap between germline ends came to 17 bases. Germline V gene data show CDR1 as LGHDT and CDR2 as YNNKEL (reference sequence).

The chain links TRBV2 to TRBJ2-7; D unclear. Looked up from germline, CDR1 is SNHLY and CDR2 is FYNNEI. The CDR3 extends over 13 amino acids. Trimming removed 6 bases at V and 4 bases at J, with 13 bases between. The CDR3 here is CASRIDKLYEQYF. CDR3 nucleotide sequence: TGTGCCAGCAGAATCGACAAACTTTACGAGCAGTACTTC.

The chain has TRBV9 and TRBJ2-2; 13 bases are shared with TRBD2. With V trimmed by 5 bases and J by 4 bases, 8 bases remained unmatched. The length of the CDR3 is 17 residues. CDR1 and CDR2 from the germline V gene are SGDLS and YYNGEE. The CDR3 DNA reads TGTGCCAGCAGGACTAGCGGGGGGCCGGGGGGCACCGGGGAGCTGTTTTTT. This encodes CASRTSGGPGGTGELFF.

This chain joins TRBV19 and TRBJ1-5; possibly TRBD1 for D (5 bases). This CDR3 spans 15 amino acids. CDR1 is LNHDA and CDR2 is SQIVND in the germline V gene (reference sequence). Trimming took off 6 bases at V and 2 bases at J, with 14 bases between the two ends. The CDR3 is CASRMGQGRNQPQHF. In DNA, the CDR3 is TGTGCCAGTAGGATGGGGCAGGGCCGCAATCAGCCCCAGCATTTT.

The gene calls are TRBV7-9 and TRBJ2-7; TRBD2 matches 8 bases. This CDR3 comprises 15 residues. V was clipped by 3 bases and J by 0 bases; unmatched bases: 4. The germline V gene has CDR1 SEHNR and CDR2 FQNEAQ (reference sequence). The CDR3 is CASSFGGGLSYEQYF. The CDR3 DNA is TGTGCCAGCAGCTTCGGGGGGGGACTCTCCTACGAGCAGTACTTC.

The chain uses TRBV30 and TRBJ1-2; 7 positions agree with TRBD1. J gave up 0 bases and V 7 bases, and 5 bases lay outside the gene matches. The germline CDR1 and CDR2 sequences are GTSNPN and SVGIG (reference sequence). The CDR3 runs 13 residues. The CDR3 DNA sequence: TGTGCCTCCAACAGGGGCCCTAACTATGGCTACACCTTC. It specifies CASNRGPNYGYTF.

V is TRBV6-5 and J is TRBJ1-5; D not certain. CDR3 size: 12 residues. V was pared by 8 bases and J by 4 bases, with 9 bases between. Germline V gene data show CDR1 as MNHEY and CDR2 as SVGAGI. CDR3 loop: CASLNLNQPQHF. CDR3 nucleotide sequence: TGTGCCAGCCTAAACCTAAATCAGCCCCAGCATTTT.

This sequence joins TRBV9 and TRBJ2-5; 7 bases match TRBD2. This CDR3 region has 15 residues. CDR1 is SGDLS and CDR2 is YYNGEE in the germline V gene. J gave up 5 bases and V 1 base, and 8 bases lay outside the gene matches. CDR3 sequence: CASSVSGTGPETQYF. In nucleotides, the CDR3 is TGTGCCAGCAGCGTAAGCGGGACGGGGCCGGAGACCCAGTACTTC.

The chain is built from TRBV6-5 and TRBJ1-1; the match to TRBD1 covers 10 bases. Germline CDR1 and CDR2: MNHEY and SVGAGI. The CDR3 has 15 amino acids. Losses at the gene ends were 6 bases for V and 3 bases for J; bases not matched to a gene: 7. The CDR3: CASRGGTGAYTEAFF. For the CDR3, the DNA is TGTGCCAGCAGGGGGGGGACAGGGGCGTACACTGAAGCTTTCTTT.

This chain links TRBV7-3 with TRBJ2-7, with D possibly matching TRBD2 (6 bases). The CDR3 runs 14 residues. Trimming left V 3 bases short and J 7 bases short, with 16 bases between. Looked up from germline, CDR1 is SGHTA and CDR2 is FQGTGA. CDR3 residues: CASSFSGLAGEQYF. The CDR3, as DNA: TGTGCCAGCAGCTTCTCCGGATTGGCGGGGGAGCAGTACTTC.

V usage is TRBV4-1 and J usage is TRBJ2-5; 9 nucleotides agree with TRBD2. J was trimmed by 3 bases and V by 4 bases; bases with no gene match: 3. This CDR3 contains 14 residues. CDR1 is MGHRA and CDR2 is YSYEKL in the germline V gene. CDR3 DNA sequence: TGCGCCAGCAGCCTTAGCGGGGGTGAAGAGACCCAGTACTTC. This translates into CASSLSGGEETQYF.

The rearrangement links TRBV5-4 to TRBJ2-3; D is undetermined. In germline, CDR1 is SGHNT, CDR2 YYREEE (reference sequence). CDR3 length: 15 residues. V lost 5 bases and J 4 bases, leaving 17 bases between the germline ends. Written as DNA, the CDR3 is TGTGCCAGCAGGACACCGGAATTTGCCCCAGATACGCAGTATTTT. It translates to CASRTPEFAPDTQYF.

This clone was observed a single time. V usage is TRBV9 and J usage is TRBJ1-1, with TRBD1 matching over 7 bases. The germline gives CDR1 SGDLS, CDR2 YYNGEE. This CDR3 comprises 14 residues. Trimming at V came to 3 bases and at J to 0 bases, leaving 2 bases not matched to a gene. The CDR3 bases are TGTGCCAGCAGCGCAGGACAGGTGAACACTGAAGCTTTCTTT. It yields the protein CASSAGQVNTEAFF.

The gene calls are TRBV2 and TRBJ1-4; 9 bases map to TRBD1. The CDR3 sequence is 15 residues long. The germline gives CDR1 SNHLY, CDR2 FYNNEI. Losses at the gene ends were 4 bases for V and 8 bases for J; bases not matched to a gene: 8. CDR3 sequence reads: CASSGLGTGWEKLFF. The CDR3 bases are TGTGCCAGCAGTGGTCTAGGGACAGGGTGGGAAAAACTGTTTTTT.

The genes are TRBV5-4 and TRBJ2-1; 7 bases fit TRBD1. CDR1 and CDR2 (germline): SGHNT, YYREEE (reference sequence). J lost 0 bases, V lost 4 bases, and 7 bases had no gene match. The CDR3 sequence is 16 residues long. CDR3 loop: CASSALTGVSYNEQFF. The CDR3 DNA follows: TGTGCCAGCAGCGCGTTAACAGGGGTCTCCTACAATGAGCAGTTCTTC.

The chain uses TRBV29-1 and TRBJ1-1, with D hard to call. The CDR3 is made up of 11 amino acids. The V gene lost 6 bases and the J gene lost 7 bases, with 12 bases spanning the gap. The V gene's germline CDR1 is SQVTM and CDR2 ANQGSEA. This CDR3 is CSVVVQVEAFF. CDR3 bases: TGCAGCGTGGTCGTCCAGGTTGAAGCTTTCTTT.

Comment on this clone: This CDR3 is also generated by other DNA sequences in the sample. The chain combines TRBV5-6 with TRBJ2-3, with 8 bases fitting TRBD1. V was pared by 3 bases and J by 7 bases, with 7 bases of the junction left unmatched. Germline V gene sequence: CDR1 SGHDT, CDR2 YYEEEE. The CDR3 runs 14 residues. The CDR3 coding sequence is TGTGCCAGCAGCTCTGGACAGGGTTGGAATACGCAGTATTTT. Translated: CASSSGQGWNTQYF.

The chain combines TRBV5-1 with TRBJ1-6, with D perhaps TRBD1 (6 bases). V shed 0 bases and J shed 4 bases, with 17 bases lying between them. The CDR3 has 18 amino acids. CDR1 is SGHRS, CDR2 YFSETQ, per germline. In DNA form, the CDR3 reads TGCGCCAGCAGCTTGGAAGGGGGTTTGACGCGGTATAATTCACCCCTCCACTTT. Protein product: CASSLEGGLTRYNSPLHF.

The chain is built from TRBV5-1 and TRBJ2-7, with 7 bases fitting TRBD1. The germline V gene encodes CDR1 SGHRS and CDR2 YFSETQ. The trim removed 5 bases at V and 2 bases at J, leaving 7 bases unmatched. The CDR3 totals 14 residues. The DNA for the CDR3 is TGCGCCAGCAGATCCACAACAGGGGCCTACGAGCAGTACTTC. This codes for CASRSTTGAYEQYF.

V and J are TRBV6-5 and TRBJ1-2; 7 nucleotides agree with TRBD1. After removal of 6 bases from V and 2 bases from J, the junction contained 6 bases not matched to a gene. The germline CDR1 and CDR2 sequences are MNHEY and SVGAGI. The CDR3 contains 14 residues. The CDR3 spells CASSPDRENYGYTF. The DNA of the CDR3 is TGTGCCAGCAGCCCCGACAGGGAGAACTATGGCTACACCTTC.

The genes are TRBV6-5 and TRBJ2-7, with 9 bases matching TRBD2. The trim removed 5 bases at V and 4 bases at J, leaving 6 bases unmatched. Germline CDR1 MNHEY, CDR2 SVGAGI. This CDR3 is 14 amino acids long. The CDR3 bases are TGTGCCAGCAGTACGGGACTAGCTAATTACGAGCAGTACTTC. It specifies CASSTGLANYEQYF.